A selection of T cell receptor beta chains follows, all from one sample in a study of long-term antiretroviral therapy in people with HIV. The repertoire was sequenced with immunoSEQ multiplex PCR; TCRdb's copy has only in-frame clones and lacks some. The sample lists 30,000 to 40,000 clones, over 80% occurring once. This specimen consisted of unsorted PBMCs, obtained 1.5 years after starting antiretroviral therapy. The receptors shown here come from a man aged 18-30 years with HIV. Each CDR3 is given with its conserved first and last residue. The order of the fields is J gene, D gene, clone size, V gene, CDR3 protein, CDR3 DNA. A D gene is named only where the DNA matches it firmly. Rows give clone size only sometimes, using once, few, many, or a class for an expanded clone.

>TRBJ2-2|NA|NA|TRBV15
CATSRGGTNTGELFF
TGTGCCACCAGCCGAGGGGGGACGAACACCGGGGAGCTGTTTTTT
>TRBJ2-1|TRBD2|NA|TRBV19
CASSIGGGLADNEQFF
TGTGCCAGTAGTATAGGGGGAGGACTAGCAGACAATGAGCAGTTCTTC
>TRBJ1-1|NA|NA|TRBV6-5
CASSRYLNTEAFF
TGTGCCAGCAGTCGCTACTTGAACACTGAAGCTTTCTTT
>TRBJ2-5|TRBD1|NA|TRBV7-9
CASSLGGQWETQYF
TGTGCCAGCAGCTTAGGGGGACAGTGGGAGACCCAGTACTTC
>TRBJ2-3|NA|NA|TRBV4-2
CASSQDRGSTDTQYF
TGTGCCAGCAGCCAAGATCGGGGGAGCACAGATACGCAGTATTTT
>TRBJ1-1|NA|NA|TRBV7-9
CASSLGAGEAFF
TGTGCCAGCAGCTTAGGGGCTGGTGAAGCTTTCTTT
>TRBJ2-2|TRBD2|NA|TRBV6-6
CASSGRESGELFF
TGTGCCAGCAGTGGGAGGGAGTCCGGGGAGCTGTTTTTT
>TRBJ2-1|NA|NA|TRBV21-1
CASNLKQDVEQFF
TGTGCCAGCAACCTAAAACAGGACGTCGAACAGTTCTTC
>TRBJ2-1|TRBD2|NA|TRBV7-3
CASSSGLASNEQFF
TGTGCCAGCAGCTCGGGACTAGCGAGCAATGAGCAGTTCTTC
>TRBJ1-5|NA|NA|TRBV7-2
CASSFGGHSNQPQHF
TGTGCCAGCAGCTTTGGAGGACACAGCAATCAGCCCCAGCATTTT
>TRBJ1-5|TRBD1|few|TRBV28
CASRDGQGGQPQHF
TGTGCCAGCAGAGATGGACAGGGTGGCCAGCCCCAGCATTTT
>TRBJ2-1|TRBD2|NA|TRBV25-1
CASSPQRGLAGRQFF
TGTGCCAGCAGTCCTCAGAGGGGACTAGCGGGACGGCAGTTCTTC
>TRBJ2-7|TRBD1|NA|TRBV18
CASSSTWGQGLEQYF
TGTGCCAGCTCATCCACTTGGGGACAGGGGCTGGAGCAGTACTTC
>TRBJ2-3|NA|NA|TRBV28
CASSLFRGSPLRTDTQYF
TGTGCCAGCAGTTTATTTAGGGGGAGCCCACTACGCACAGATACGCAGTATTTT
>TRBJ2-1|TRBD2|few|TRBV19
CASSGSGGRFYNEQFF
TGTGCCAGTAGCGGCTCAGGCGGGAGATTCTACAATGAGCAGTTCTTC
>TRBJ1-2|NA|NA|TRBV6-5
CASSPSGVWGYTF
TGTGCCAGCAGCCCTAGCGGAGTATGGGGCTACACCTTC
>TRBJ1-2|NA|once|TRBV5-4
CASSPDSRDRGYTF
TGTGCCAGCAGCCCCGACAGCCGGGACCGTGGCTACACCTTC
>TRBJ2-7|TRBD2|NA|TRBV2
CASTVAGDFYEQYF
TGTGCCAGCACAGTAGCGGGGGACTTCTACGAGCAGTACTTC
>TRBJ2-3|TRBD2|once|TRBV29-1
CSGGLADTDTQYF
TGCAGCGGGGGACTAGCGGACACAGATACGCAGTATTTT
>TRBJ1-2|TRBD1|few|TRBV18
CASSLGQGTYGYTF
TGTGCCAGCTCACTAGGACAGGGGACCTATGGCTACACCTTC
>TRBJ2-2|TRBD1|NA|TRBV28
CASSLPRGRFGELFF
TGTGCCAGCAGTTTACCCAGGGGGCGCTTCGGGGAGCTGTTTTTT
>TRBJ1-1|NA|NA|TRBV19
CASSIRGEGTEAFF
TGTGCCAGTAGTATCAGGGGCGAGGGCACTGAAGCTTTCTTT
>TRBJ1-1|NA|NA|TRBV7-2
CASSLVLGQPANTEAFF
TGTGCCAGCAGCTTAGTATTGGGGCAGCCCGCGAACACTGAAGCTTTCTTT
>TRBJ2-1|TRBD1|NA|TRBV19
CASSHTGGPYNEQFF
TGTGCCAGTAGTCATACAGGGGGACCATACAATGAGCAGTTCTTC
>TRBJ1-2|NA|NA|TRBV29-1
CSVFRQGGGSGYTF
TGCAGCGTTTTCCGCCAGGGTGGTGGTAGTGGCTACACCTTC
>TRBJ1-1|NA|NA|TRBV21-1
CASSKNMIQGGTEAFF
TGTGCCAGCAGCAAAAACATGATTCAGGGGGGCACTGAAGCTTTCTTT
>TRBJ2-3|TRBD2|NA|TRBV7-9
CASSLGEGRGPQYF
TGTGCCAGCAGCTTAGGGGAGGGAAGAGGCCCGCAGTATTTT
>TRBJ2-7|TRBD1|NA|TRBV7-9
CASSSRTGRDEQYF
TGTGCCAGCAGCTCCCGGACAGGAAGGGACGAGCAGTACTTC
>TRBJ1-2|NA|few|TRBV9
CASSSGPWEDNGYTF
TGTGCCAGCAGCTCCGGACCCTGGGAGGATAACGGCTACACCTTC
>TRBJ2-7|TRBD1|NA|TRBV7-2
CASSPVQGAFYEQYF
TGTGCCAGCAGCCCGGTACAGGGGGCTTTCTACGAGCAGTACTTC
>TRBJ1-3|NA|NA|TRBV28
CASRWEGNAGNTIYF
TGTGCCAGCAGGTGGGAGGGGAATGCTGGAAACACCATATATTTT
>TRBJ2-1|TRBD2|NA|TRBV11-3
CASSLNSGSFSEQFF
TGTGCCAGCAGCTTAAACAGCGGGAGTTTTAGTGAGCAGTTCTTC
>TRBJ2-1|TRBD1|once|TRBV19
CASSIFGQASSYNEQFF
TGTGCCAGTAGTATTTTCGGACAGGCTAGCTCCTACAATGAGCAGTTCTTC
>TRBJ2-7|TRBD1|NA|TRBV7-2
CASSLEVGRTGYEQYF
TGTGCCAGCAGCTTAGAGGTGGGAAGGACAGGCTACGAGCAGTACTTC
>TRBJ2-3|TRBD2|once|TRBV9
CASSVTGGTTDTQYF
TGTGCCAGCAGCGTAACGGGAGGCACCACAGATACGCAGTATTTT
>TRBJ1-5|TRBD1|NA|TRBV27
CASRYQGGGQPQHF
TGTGCCAGCAGATACCAGGGGGGTGGTCAGCCCCAGCATTTT
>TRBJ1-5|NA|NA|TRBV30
CAWSVSGNQPQHF
TGTGCCTGGAGTGTAAGTGGAAATCAGCCCCAGCATTTT
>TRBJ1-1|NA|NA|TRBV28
CATARTVNTEAFF
TGTGCCACAGCTAGGACAGTGAACACTGAAGCTTTCTTT
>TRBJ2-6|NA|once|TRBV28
CASRTAISSNVLTF
TGTGCCAGCAGGACGGCAATATCAAGCAACGTCCTGACTTTC
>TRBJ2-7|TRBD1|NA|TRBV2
CASRQDRATPSEQYF
TGTGCCAGCAGACAAGACAGGGCCACCCCCAGCGAGCAGTACTTC
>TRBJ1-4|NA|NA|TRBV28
CASSLWSGPNNEKLFF
TGTGCCAGCAGTTTATGGTCAGGGCCAAATAATGAAAAACTGTTTTTT
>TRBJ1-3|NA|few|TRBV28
CASSAHSSGNTIYF
TGTGCCAGCAGTGCCCATAGCTCTGGAAACACCATATATTTT
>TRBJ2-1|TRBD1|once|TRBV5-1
CASSRGQDSSYNEQFF
TGCGCCAGCAGCAGGGGACAGGACAGCTCCTACAATGAGCAGTTCTTC
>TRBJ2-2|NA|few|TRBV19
CASSSRQATGELFF
TGTGCCAGTAGTTCCCGACAGGCCACCGGGGAGCTGTTTTTT
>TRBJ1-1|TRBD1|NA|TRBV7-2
CASSSTTGTLNTEAFF
TGTGCCAGCAGCTCAACGACAGGGACCCTGAACACTGAAGCTTTCTTT
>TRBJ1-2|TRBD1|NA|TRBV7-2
CASSLPGQGHYGYTF
TGTGCCAGCAGCTTACCGGGACAGGGACACTATGGCTACACCTTC
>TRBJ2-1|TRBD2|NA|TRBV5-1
CASSPGLAGGPYNEQFF
TGCGCCAGCAGCCCCGGACTAGCGGGAGGTCCCTACAATGAGCAGTTCTTC
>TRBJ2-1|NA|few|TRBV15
CATSSSGTPFGGEQFF
TGTGCCACCAGCTCTTCCGGGACTCCCTTCGGAGGTGAGCAGTTCTTC
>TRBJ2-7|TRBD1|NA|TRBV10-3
CAISGGTGRSYEQYF
TGTGCCATCAGTGGTGGGACAGGGCGCTCCTACGAGCAGTACTTC
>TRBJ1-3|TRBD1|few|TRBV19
CASSTRPTGFSGNTIYF
TGTGCCAGTAGTACTAGGCCGACAGGGTTCTCTGGAAACACCATATATTTT
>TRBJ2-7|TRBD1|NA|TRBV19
CASSIGDSTYEQYF
TGTGCCAGTAGTATCGGGGACAGCACCTACGAGCAGTACTTC
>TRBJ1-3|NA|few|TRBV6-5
CASTGGVAGNTIYF
TGTGCCAGCACGGGTGGGGTCGCTGGAAACACCATATATTTT
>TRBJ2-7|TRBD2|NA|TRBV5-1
CASSPGLADYEQYF
TGCGCCAGCAGCCCGGGACTAGCGGACTACGAGCAGTACTTC
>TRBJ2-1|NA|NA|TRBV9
CASSVNGDGNEQFF
TGTGCCAGCAGCGTTAATGGGGACGGCAATGAGCAGTTCTTC
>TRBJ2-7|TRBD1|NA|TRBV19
CASSTGGRYEQYF
TGTGCCAGTAGTACAGGGGGTAGGTACGAGCAGTACTTC